The text below deals with one T cell receptor (beta chain). This sample stems from a study of blood T cell repertoires in COVID-19. Whole-study context: COVID-19 samples collected from the United States, Italy and Spain covered acute and convalescent phases. From T cells, B-cell-depleted T cells, or PBMCs came the material, which was cDNA or gDNA.

The ends were cut back, 0 bases at V and 10 bases at J, with 24 bases in the middle. Germline CDR1 LGHNA, CDR2 YNFKEQ. The length of the CDR3 is 17 residues. Original processing notes: Counts of nucleated cells, estimated from reference gene primer amplification, were obtained. Data came from immunoSEQ multiplex PCR; TCRdb stores just in-frame clones and leaves some out. From that table come the V and J calls and clone size; the DNA was used to work out D and trimming. The sample contains roughly 100,000 clones, less than 90% of which appear only once. The sample comprised peripheral blood. This clonotype originated in a man aged 50 or older with acute or convalescent COVID-19. This chain uses TRBV4-2 with TRBJ1-1, with D possibly being TRBD1 (5 bases). CDR3 in amino acids: CASSQDVQGLTPFPAFF. The CDR3 DNA is TGTGCCAGCAGCCAAGATGTCCAGGGTCTCACCCCCTTCCCAGCTTTCTTT.